This T cell receptor beta chain was recovered during a study of shared clonotypes between healthy human individuals. This CDR3 has 15 amino acids. The V end lost 2 bases, the J end lost 7 bases, and 18 bases lay between the germline ends. Looked up from germline, CDR1 is SGHNT and CDR2 is YYREEE (reference sequence). All donors were healthy HIV-negative adults lacking recent acute infections or vaccinations. This clone was detected only once. Assay runs were performed at deep level. As originally analysed: Filtering differed because ImmunoSEQ produced junction-only sequences that carried no quality scores. The data were produced by immunoSEQ multiplex PCR, yet TCRdb's version contains in-frame clones alone and is incomplete. D and trimming were read from the DNA, whereas the V and J calls and clone size are those reported in that table. The sample gives more than 400,000 clones, 60% to 80% of which show up once; around 12% is in the top ten.

This clonotype was obtained from a woman aged 40 to 55 in good health. Some clones in this sample may be carry-over from other donors' samples. Sequencing was done on a sample of PBMCs. The chain recombines TRBV5-4 with TRBJ2-5, with D perhaps TRBD1 (7 bases). The CDR3 sequence is CASSFLRGTVGTQYF. The CDR3 coding sequence is TGTGCCAGCAGCTTCCTCCGGGGGACAGTGGGGACCCAGTACTTC.